The 4 T cell receptor beta chains below were found in one sample sequenced in a study of T cell changes during pregnancy in multiple sclerosis. Assay used: immunoSEQ multiplex PCR; TCRdb lists only in-frame clones, some missing. The profile shows fewer than 55,000 clones, 90% to 95% of them singletons. Source: peripheral blood, taken after pregnancy. These receptors all come from a female donor with multiple sclerosis, enrolled in a pregnancy study.

The chain is built from TRBV13 and TRBJ1-6; 7 bases line up with TRBD1. The length of the CDR3 is 15 residues. In germline, CDR1 is PRHDT, CDR2 FYEKMQ (reference sequence). V shed 5 bases and J 6 bases; nucleotides not matched to a gene: 7. The CDR3 spells CASSTGQESNSPLHF. The CDR3 coding sequence is TGTGCCAGCAGCACCGGACAGGAAAGTAATTCACCCCTCCACTTT.

This rearrangement joins TRBV7-8 to TRBJ2-3; no clear D gene. The CDR3 runs to 16 residues. V was clipped by 5 bases and J by 1 base, with 16 bases between them. CDR1 is SGHVS, CDR2 FQNEAQ, per germline. The CDR3 DNA follows: TGTGCCAGCAGCCCGTCCGAGACTCGCCGCACAGATACGCAGTATTTT. Translated, it gives CASSPSETRRTDTQYF.

The J gene is TRBJ1-2, the V gene TRBV5-4; no reliable D call. The germline V and J ends were trimmed by 0 bases and 4 bases, with 10 bases remaining between them. Germline CDR1 reads SGHNT; CDR2 reads YYREEE (reference sequence). The CDR3 is 14 residues long. The CDR3 reads CASSLVSGIYGYTF. CDR3 in DNA: TGTGCCAGCAGCTTGGTATCCGGGATCTATGGCTACACCTTC.

This chain joins TRBV4-2 and TRBJ2-6; tentatively, D is TRBD2 (6 bases). V was cut by 4 bases and J by 2 bases, with 12 bases left in between. CDR1 LGHNA and CDR2 YNFKEQ come from the germline V gene. The CDR3 loop spans 16 amino acids. The CDR3 DNA is TGTGCCAGCAGCCCTAGTTGGGAGGCTGGGGCCAACGTCCTGACTTTC. It specifies CASSPSWEAGANVLTF.